The present entry profiles one T cell receptor beta chain with its context. This specimen belongs to a study of STAT5B mutations in CD4+ large granular lymphocyte leukemia. The CDR3 contains 14 residues. The germline CDR1 and CDR2 sequences are MNHEY and SVGAGI. Trimming shortened V by 2 bases and J by 10 bases, and 15 bases separated the two germline ends. Assay: immunoSEQ multiplex PCR; the TCRdb copy retains only in-frame clones and omits some. The repertoire holds 3,500 to 5,500 clones, with around 80% as singletons. The source material was PBMCs. The chain joins TRBV6-5 to TRBJ2-1, with D perhaps TRBD1 (6 bases). The sequence derives from a man aged 65 to 79 with CD4+ T-cell large granular lymphocyte leukemia. The CDR3 spells CASSYAYRENEQFF. CDR3 in DNA: TGTGCCAGCAGTTACGCGTACAGGGAGAACGAGCAGTTCTTC.